This T cell receptor (beta chain) was captured by sequencing in a study of blood T cells in healthy people across ages (dated by TCRdb to 2015 to 2017). Some background on the complete study: In model experiments, template switching captured roughly one uniquely barcoded TCR beta cDNA molecule for every two T cells. Age-related changes in TCR beta repertoire diversity were measured in the study by deep sequencing normalized with unique cDNA molecular identifiers. The donors were split into four age groups: young (average 16 years), middle-aged (more than 35), aged (more than 60) and long-lived (about 74). To avoid experimental bias, donors of different ages were spread randomly across the sequencing lanes. Using the same blood draw, the study looked at two additional independent replicas of 1 million unique cDNA reads for two donors, one aged 18 to 29 and the other aged 80 or older.

Systemically healthy Caucasian individuals from Russia, roughly 40 in total and aged about 6 to 90 years, were included as donors. Each donor gave 8 to 10 milliliters of peripheral blood, drawn into EDTA-treated Vacutainer tubes. PBMCs were isolated by Ficoll-Paque density-gradient centrifugation, with at least 7 million obtained per sample. Total RNA, at least 6 micrograms per sample, was extracted from PBMCs with Trizol reagent. The percentages of naive CD45RAhigh/CD27high T cells were determined by flow cytometry on a PBMC aliquot from every donor. Overall results and qualifications from the work: Estimates of total diversity from one million sequenced T cells were regarded as lower bounds and underestimates. Observed TCR beta diversity per million T cells fell roughly linearly with age, and a significant reduction was already apparent by age roughly 40. Observed TCR beta diversity correlated strongly with the percentage of naive T cells measured by flow cytometry. Compared with the aged group, the long-lived group had more naive CD4+ T cells, fewer expanded clones and increased TCR diversity, a pattern suggesting age selection. Bulk unsorted PBMC profiling prevented conclusive comparison of naive and antigen-experienced compartments. Because the CMV infection status of the donors was unknown, age-related changes in expanded clonotypes may potentially have been confounded.

V lost 4 bases and J lost 5 bases; the stretch between them is 9 bases long. The CDR3 starts with the cysteine, ends with the phenylalanine, and has 14 residues. Just CDR3 DNA is preserved here, 42 bases in frame from base 1. For CDR1 and CDR2, the germline V gene (reference sequence) lists MNHEY and SMNVEV. There are many counts of this clonotype. Which antigen it targets is not known. It has no much larger one-base neighbor in the sample; base qualities were not kept. The receptor library was made with 5' RACE. Reads for this sample came from an Illumina HiSeq 2500. A second PCR of roughly 7 to 12 cycles was run with a J-beta primer mix and a sample-barcoded 5' primer. A unique molecular identifier was introduced onto each TCR beta cDNA molecule by a template-switch 5' adaptor carrying 12 random nucleotides. Each sample yielded at least 3 million CDR3-containing paired-end reads. The Mint cDNA synthesis kit, primed by a TRBC-specific oligonucleotide, was used to synthesize first-strand cDNA from all RNA. Following uracil-DNA glycosylase treatment, all cDNA underwent a first 18-cycle PCR with the universal primers M1SS and BC2_uni_R. Per the authors' processing: For normalization, 1 million high-quality reads were randomly selected from each sample, with every read carrying a distinct molecular identifier. Reads sharing molecular identifiers were discarded rather than binned into consensus sequences. MiTCR, run with a Q25 quality threshold and the strictest error-elimination algorithm, handled CDR3 identification, clonotype clustering and error correction. A nonparametric unseen species model using Euler transformation provided a lower-bound estimate of total TCR beta diversity. The raw public data were reprocessed by TCRdb itself: fastp quality trimming at Q25, MiXCR clonotype calling, in-frame beta chains only. One record per CDR3 amino acid sequence lists the most common genes and DNA. In this record, the V and J calls reflect TCRdb's handling and not the investigators' own analysis. This sample is represented by 850,000 to 1,300,000 distinct CDR3 sequences; under 45% of them were singletons. The biggest ten clones account for over 15% of the sample.

In this chain, TRBV27 is recombined with TRBJ2-6; no confident D gene assignment can be made. Input material: blood. The sequence derives from an older woman in good health. The encoded CDR3 is CASSSSARANVLTF. In nucleotide form, the sequence is TGTGCCAGCAGTTCCTCGGCCAGGGCCAACGTCCTGACTTTC. Reference TRBV27 and TRBJ2-6 genes cover what lies past the CDR3, so the full variable domain is EAQVTQNPRYLITVTGKKLTVTCSQNMNHEYMSWYRQDPGLGLRQIYYSMNVEVTDKGDVPEGYKVSRKEKRNFPLILESPSPNQTSLYFCASSSSARANVLTFGAGSRLTVL.